One and the same sample provided the 4 T cell receptor beta chains below, sequenced in a study of breast tumors, draining lymph nodes, adjacent tissues. Axillary draining lymph nodes of breast cancer patients supplied the node samples. TCRdb ran MiXCR on the multiplex PCR reads and lists one entry per CDR3 protein. The data hold about 150,000 distinct CDR3 sequences, with roughly 33% observed a single time. Sequences were obtained from axillary lymph node tissue. These receptor sequences come from a female donor with breast cancer. Some clones in this sample may be carry-over from other donors' samples.

This clonotype appeared many times. The rearrangement joins TRBV7-6 to TRBJ1-6; TRBD1 matches at 7 bases. The CDR3 is 14 residues long. V lost 4 bases and J lost 4; bases outside the gene matches: 1. Per the germline V gene, CDR1 is SGHVS and CDR2 is FNYEAQ. CDR3 sequence reads: CASSSGGYNSPLHF. CDR3 sequence (DNA): TGTGCCAGCAGCTCAGGGGGTTATAATTCACCCCTCCACTTT.

At least ten counts were recorded for this clonotype. This chain joins TRBV7-9 and TRBJ1-1; D is unresolved. V dropped 1 base and J dropped 5 bases, with 11 bases sitting between them. The CDR3 contains 14 residues. Germline V gene sequence: CDR1 SEHNR, CDR2 FQNEAQ (reference sequence). The CDR3 sequence is CASSLGTTRTEAFF. Written as DNA, the CDR3 is TGTGCCAGCAGCTTAGGCACCACGAGGACTGAAGCTTTCTTT.

This clonotype was seen at least ten times. The chain links TRBV7-2 to TRBJ2-5, with 14 bases fitting TRBD2. Per the germline V gene, CDR1 is SGHTA and CDR2 is FQGNSA. The trim removed 3 bases at V and 4 bases at J, leaving 7 bases unmatched. The CDR3 runs 17 residues. CDR3 in amino acids: CASSLGLAGAKGETQYF. CDR3 nucleotide sequence: TGTGCCAGCAGCTTGGGACTAGCGGGGGCCAAAGGAGAGACCCAGTACTTC.

Comment on this clonotype: A read error may produce the germline difference seen at one junction end. V gene TRBV3-1 combines with J gene TRBJ1-4; D might be TRBD1 (6 bases). CDR1 is LGHDT, CDR2 YNNKEL, per germline (reference sequence). The CDR3 is 15 amino acids. The CDR3, as DNA: TGCGCCGGCAGCCATGGGGGGGCTGTAGGTGAAAAACTGTTTTTT. It is translated as CAGSHGGAVGEKLFF.